A single sample is the source of the 3 T cell receptor beta chains below, sequenced in a study of blood T cells in healthy people across ages. Through a sample-barcoded 5' primer and a J-beta primer mix, a second PCR was run for roughly 7 to 11 cycles. One entry per CDR3 protein results from TCRdb running MiXCR on the 5' RACE reads. This table holds about 780,000 distinct CDR3 sequences, around 25% found once. The same data also contributed to another study, on T cells of mothers and their children.

The specimen was blood. These receptors were collected from a boy aged 10-17 years in good health.

This chain links TRBV28 with TRBJ2-5, with D possibly TRBD2 on 5 matching bases. V was trimmed by 2 bases and J by 11 bases, leaving 18 bases between them. Germline V CDR1 and CDR2: MDHEN, SYDVKM. There are 14 residues in the CDR3. CDR3 DNA sequence: TGTGCCAGCAGTTTAAGAACAGCGACCCCGGGGCAGTACTTC. Its translation: CASSLRTATPGQYF. The variable domain in full, completed from reference TRBV28 and TRBJ2-5, reads DVKVTQSSRYLVKRTGEKVFLECVQDMDHENMFWYRQDPGLGLRLIYFSYDVKMKEKGDIPEGYSVSREKKERFSLILESASTNQTSMYLCASSLRTATPGQYFGPGTRLLVL.

This clonotype showed up many times. The J gene is TRBJ2-5, the V gene TRBV20-1; TRBD2 is a possible D gene (5 bases). The CDR3 consists of 15 residues. Trimming took off 4 bases at V and 0 bases at J, with 15 bases between the two ends. The germline CDR1 and CDR2 sequences are DFQATT and SNEGSKA (reference sequence). In nucleotides, the CDR3 is TGCAGTGCTACGGGGTTGAGACTCCACCAAGAGACCCAGTACTTC. Its protein is CSATGLRLHQETQYF.

This clonotype was seen only a few times. The chain links TRBV28 to TRBJ1-2, with 8 positions matching TRBD1. CDR1 and CDR2 from the germline V gene are MDHEN and SYDVKM. The CDR3 is 14 amino acids. J lost 4 bases, V lost 5 bases, and 6 bases had no gene match. CDR3 nucleotides: TGTGCCAGCAGTAGCAGGGGGCAAGGCTATGGCTACACCTTC. As protein: CASSSRGQGYGYTF.